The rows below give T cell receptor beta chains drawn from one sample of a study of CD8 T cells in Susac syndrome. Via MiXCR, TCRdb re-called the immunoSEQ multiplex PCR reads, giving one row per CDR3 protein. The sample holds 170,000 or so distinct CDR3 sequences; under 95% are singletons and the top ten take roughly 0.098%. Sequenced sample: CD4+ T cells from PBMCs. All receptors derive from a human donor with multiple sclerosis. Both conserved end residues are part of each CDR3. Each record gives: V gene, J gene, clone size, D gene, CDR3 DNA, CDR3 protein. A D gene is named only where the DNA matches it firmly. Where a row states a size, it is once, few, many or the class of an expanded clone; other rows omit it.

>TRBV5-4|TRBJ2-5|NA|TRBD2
TGTGCCAGCAGCTTGGAGGGACTAGGTTTTAAGACCCAGTACTTC
CASSLEGLGFKTQYF
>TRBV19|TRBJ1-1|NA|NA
TGTGCCAGCCTTGGGGGGGCATGGACTGAAGCTTTCTTT
CASLGGAWTEAFF
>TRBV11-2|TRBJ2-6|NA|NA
TGTGCCAGCAAAGGATCCCGCTCTGGGGCCAACGTCCTGACTTTC
CASKGSRSGANVLTF
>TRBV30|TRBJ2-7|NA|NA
TGTGCCTGGAGGTTACAGACCTACGAGCAGTACTTC
CAWRLQTYEQYF
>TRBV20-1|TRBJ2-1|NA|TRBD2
TGCAGTGCTAGCTCGGGGGGAATCGCCTACAATGAGCAGTTCTTC
CSASSGGIAYNEQFF
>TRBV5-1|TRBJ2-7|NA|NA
TGCGCCAGCAGCCTCCTCCCACGAACTAACGAGCAGTACTTC
CASSLLPRTNEQYF
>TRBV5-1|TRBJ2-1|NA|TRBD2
TGCGCCAGCAGCTTGGGGACTAGCGGGAGGTCCAATGAGCAGTTCTTC
CASSLGTSGRSNEQFF
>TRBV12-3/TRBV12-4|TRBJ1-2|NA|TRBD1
TGTGCCAGCACCCAAGGGACAGGGGGCGGAAGCTACACCTTC
CASTQGTGGGSYTF
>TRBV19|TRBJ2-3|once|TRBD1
TGTGCCACCGCCGGGACAGGGAGGGATACGCAGTATTTT
CATAGTGRDTQYF
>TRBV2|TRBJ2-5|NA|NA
TGTGCCAGCAGTGTTCAGGGGACGAGGGAGACCCAGTACTTC
CASSVQGTRETQYF
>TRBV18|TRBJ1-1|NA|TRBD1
TGTGCCAGCTCACCACCGAGAGGACAGGGTAAAGCTTTCTTT
CASSPPRGQGKAFF
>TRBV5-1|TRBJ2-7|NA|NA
TGCGCCAGCAGCCCCGGGGTCGTGGGTGGCGAGCAGTACTTC
CASSPGVVGGEQYF
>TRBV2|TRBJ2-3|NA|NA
TGTGCCAGCAGTGAAGGGTGGGAGTCTAGCACAGATACGCAGTATTTT
CASSEGWESSTDTQYF
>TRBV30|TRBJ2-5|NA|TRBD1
TGTGCCTGGGACAGGGCTCTTGGGGAGACCCAGTACTTC
CAWDRALGETQYF
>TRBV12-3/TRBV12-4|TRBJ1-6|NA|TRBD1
TGTGCCAGCAGTACGGACAGGTCATATTCACCCCTCCACTTT
CASSTDRSYSPLHF
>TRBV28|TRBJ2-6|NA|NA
TGTGCCAGCTCCACCAGGCCTCTCAGGGCCAACGTCCTGACTTTC
CASSTRPLRANVLTF
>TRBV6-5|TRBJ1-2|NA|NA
TGTGCCAGCAGTTACTTCGGAGCTAACTATGGCTACACCTTC
CASSYFGANYGYTF
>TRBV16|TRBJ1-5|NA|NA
TGTGCCAGCAGCCAATCAGGCGGAGGGAATCAGCCCCAGCATTTT
CASSQSGGGNQPQHF
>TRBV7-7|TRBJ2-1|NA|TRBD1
TGTGCTAGCAGCTTAGTAGGGGGCCCCTACAATGAGCAGTTCTTC
CASSLVGGPYNEQFF
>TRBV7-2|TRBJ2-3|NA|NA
TGTGCCAGCAGCTTAGCATTATGGCAGGGGGGGACAGATACGCAGTATTTT
CASSLALWQGGTDTQYF
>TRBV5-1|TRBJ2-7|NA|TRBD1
TGCGCCAGCAGCTTGCTCCCAGGGGGTTTCGGAGCCTACGAGCAGTACTTC
CASSLLPGGFGAYEQYF
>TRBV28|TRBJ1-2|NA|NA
TGTGCCAGCATCCAACCTGGGGGGGCCTATGGCTACACCTTC
CASIQPGGAYGYTF
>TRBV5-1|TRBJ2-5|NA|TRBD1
TGCGCCAGCAGCTTGGAAGGGACAGGGCAAGAGACCCAGTACTTC
CASSLEGTGQETQYF
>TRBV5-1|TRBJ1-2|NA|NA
TGCGCCAGCAGTCAAGCCTCTAACTATGGCTACACCTTC
CASSQASNYGYTF
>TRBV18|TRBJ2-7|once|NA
TGTGCCAGCTCACTTTATACATTAACCCCGAGCGAGCAGTACTTC
CASSLYTLTPSEQYF
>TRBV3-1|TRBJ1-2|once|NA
TGTGCCAGCAGCCAAGCGGAAAGGCAGAGCACCTTC
CASSQAERQSTF
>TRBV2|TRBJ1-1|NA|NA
TGTGCCAGCAGTGAGCTCACCTTGAACACTGAAGCTTTCTTT
CASSELTLNTEAFF
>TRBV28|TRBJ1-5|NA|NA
TGTGCCAGCAGTTTGGGCAGGTCCCAGCATTTT
CASSLGRSQHF
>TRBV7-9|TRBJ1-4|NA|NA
TGTGCCAGCAGTGCCTTCGGGGCGGCCGAAAAACTGTTTTTT
CASSAFGAAEKLFF
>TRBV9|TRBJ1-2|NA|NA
TGTGCCAGCAACTCCCGGGGAACCCTAAACTATGGCTACACCTTC
CASNSRGTLNYGYTF
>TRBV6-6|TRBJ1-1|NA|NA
TGTGCCTCAAACCCGGGGGGTTTGAACACTGAAGCTTTCTTT
CASNPGGLNTEAFF
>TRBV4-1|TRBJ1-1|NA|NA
TGCGCCAGCAGCCAAGATCCGAGAGGGTTTGAAGCTTTCTTT
CASSQDPRGFEAFF
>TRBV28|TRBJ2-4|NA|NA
TGTGCCAGCAGTGGTGGGGCCGCCAAAAACATTCAGTACTTC
CASSGGAAKNIQYF
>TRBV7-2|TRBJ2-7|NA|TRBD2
TGTGCCAGCAGGGTAGCGGGAGGCTCCTACGAGCAGTACTTC
CASRVAGGSYEQYF
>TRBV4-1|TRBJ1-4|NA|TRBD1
TGCGCCAGCAGCCAAGAGGGGAACAGGGGGATTCGTGAAAAACTGTTTTTT
CASSQEGNRGIREKLFF
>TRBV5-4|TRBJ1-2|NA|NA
TGTGCCAGCAGCTTGGACACGGTAGGGGTTAGAGGCTACACCTTC
CASSLDTVGVRGYTF
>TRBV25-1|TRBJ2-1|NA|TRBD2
TGTGCCAGCAGGGTAGCGGGAGGGTCCTACAATGAGCAGTTCTTC
CASRVAGGSYNEQFF
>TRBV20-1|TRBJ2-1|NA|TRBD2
TGCAGTGCTATTACCCTAGCGGGAGGTGGGGATGAGCAGTTCTTC
CSAITLAGGGDEQFF
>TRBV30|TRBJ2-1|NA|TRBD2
TGTGCCTACTACCGCGGGGCGGGGGAAACCTACAATGAGCAGTTCTTC
CAYYRGAGETYNEQFF
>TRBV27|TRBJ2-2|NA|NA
TGTGCCAGCAGTCTACGTTGGGTGATGGCAAGCACCGGGGAGCTGTTTTTT
CASSLRWVMASTGELFF
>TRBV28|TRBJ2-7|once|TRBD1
TGTGCCAGCAGCCAGGGACAGTTAGGATACGAGCAGTACTTC
CASSQGQLGYEQYF
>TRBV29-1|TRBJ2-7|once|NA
TGCAGCGCCGCCAGTTCATCCTACGAGCAGTACTTC
CSAASSSYEQYF
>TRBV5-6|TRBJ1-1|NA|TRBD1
TGTGCCAGCAGCTTCTGGTCACAGAGTAACATTGTGGGGACAGACGTGAACACTGAAGCTTTCTTT
CASSFWSQSNIVGTDVNTEAFF
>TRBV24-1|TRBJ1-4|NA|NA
TGTGCCACCAGTAGGGGGAGAGAGGAAAAACTGTTTTTT
CATSRGREEKLFF
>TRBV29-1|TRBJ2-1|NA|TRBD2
TGCAGCGTTGAAGGCGGGGGACGCTCCTACAATGAGCAGTTCTTC
CSVEGGGRSYNEQFF
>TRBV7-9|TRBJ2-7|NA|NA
TGTGCCAGCAGCTCGGACAGCGGGATCTACGAGCAGTACTTC
CASSSDSGIYEQYF
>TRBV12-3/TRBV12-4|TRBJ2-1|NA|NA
TGTGCCAGCAGTTTTTTCCCAGACTACAATGAGCAGTTCTTC
CASSFFPDYNEQFF
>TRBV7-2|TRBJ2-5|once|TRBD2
TGTGCCAGCAGCGCAGCGGGAGAGAGGGAGACCCAGTACTTC
CASSAAGERETQYF